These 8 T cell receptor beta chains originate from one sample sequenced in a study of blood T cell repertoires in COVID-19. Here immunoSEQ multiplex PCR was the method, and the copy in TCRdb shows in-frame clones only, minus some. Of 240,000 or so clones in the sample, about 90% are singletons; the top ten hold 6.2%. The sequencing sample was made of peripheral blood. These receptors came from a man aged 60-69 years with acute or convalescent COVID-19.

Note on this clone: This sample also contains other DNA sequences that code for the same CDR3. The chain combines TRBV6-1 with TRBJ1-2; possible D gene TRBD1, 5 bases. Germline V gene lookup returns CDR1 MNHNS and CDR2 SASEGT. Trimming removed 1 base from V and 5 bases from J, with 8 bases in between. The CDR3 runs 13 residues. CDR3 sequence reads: CASSEGRAYGYTF. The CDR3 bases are TGTGCCAGCAGTGAAGGCAGGGCTTATGGCTACACCTTC.

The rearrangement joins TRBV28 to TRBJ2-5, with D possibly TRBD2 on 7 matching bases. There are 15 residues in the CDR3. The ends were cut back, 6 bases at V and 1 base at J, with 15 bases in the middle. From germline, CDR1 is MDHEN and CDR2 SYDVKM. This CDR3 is CASSLGGHGQETQYF. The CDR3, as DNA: TGTGCCAGCAGCCTGGGGGGGCACGGCCAAGAGACCCAGTACTTC.

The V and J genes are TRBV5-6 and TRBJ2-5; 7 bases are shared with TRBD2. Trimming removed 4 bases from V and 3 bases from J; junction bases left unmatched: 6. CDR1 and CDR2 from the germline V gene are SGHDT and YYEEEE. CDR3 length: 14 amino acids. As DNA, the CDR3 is TGTGCCAGCAGCCTAGCGGCGGGAAAAGAGACCCAGTACTTC. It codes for CASSLAAGKETQYF.

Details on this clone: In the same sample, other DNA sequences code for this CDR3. CDR3 loop: CASSVGTSGETQYF. CDR3 DNA: TGTGCCAGCAGCGTAGGGACTAGCGGAGAGACCCAGTACTTC. This chain connects TRBV9 to TRBJ2-5; 10 bases align to TRBD2. The CDR3 is 14 residues long. Germline V gene data show CDR1 as SGDLS and CDR2 as YYNGEE. The V segment lost 0 bases and the J segment 4 bases; nucleotides outside the gene matches: 0.

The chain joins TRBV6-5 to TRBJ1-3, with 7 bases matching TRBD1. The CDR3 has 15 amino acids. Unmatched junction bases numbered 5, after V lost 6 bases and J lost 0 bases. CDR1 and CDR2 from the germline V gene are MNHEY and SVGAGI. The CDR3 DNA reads TGTGCCAGCAGCCGGGACAGCTTCTCTGGAAACACCATATATTTT. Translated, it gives CASSRDSFSGNTIYF.

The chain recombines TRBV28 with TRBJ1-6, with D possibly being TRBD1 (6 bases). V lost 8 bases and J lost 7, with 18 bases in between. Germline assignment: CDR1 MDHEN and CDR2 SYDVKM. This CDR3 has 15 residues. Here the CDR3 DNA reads TGTGCCAGCGGACTTCCACAGGGTGGAAATTCACCCCTCCACTTT. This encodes CASGLPQGGNSPLHF.

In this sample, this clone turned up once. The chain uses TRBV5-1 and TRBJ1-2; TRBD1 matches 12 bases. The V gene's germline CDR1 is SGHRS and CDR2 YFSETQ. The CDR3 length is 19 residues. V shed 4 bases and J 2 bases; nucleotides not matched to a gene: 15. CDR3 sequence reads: CASSATSSGTGGENYGYTF. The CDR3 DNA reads TGCGCCAGCAGCGCGACCTCGTCCGGGACAGGGGGCGAGAACTATGGCTACACCTTC.

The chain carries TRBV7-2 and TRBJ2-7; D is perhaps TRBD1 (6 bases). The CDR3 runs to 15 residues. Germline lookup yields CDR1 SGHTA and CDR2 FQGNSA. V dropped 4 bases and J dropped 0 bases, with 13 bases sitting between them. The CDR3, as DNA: TGTGCCAGCAGCTACCGACAGGAACTCTCCTACGAGCAGTACTTC. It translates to CASSYRQELSYEQYF.